This note documents a single TCR beta chain sequence. Its antigen is undetermined. The method was immunoSEQ multiplex PCR; TCRdb's version includes in-frame clones alone and lacks a portion of them. This sample has 120,000 to 150,000 clones, with about 90% found just once. This sample is drawn from a study of T cell responses to AZD1222 COVID-19 vaccine. Study-level findings and limits: Of the AZD1222 recipients, only 5 or 6 were seropositive at baseline.

This receptor was identified in an adult who received the AZD1222 COVID-19 vaccine. The sequenced sample was peripheral blood, obtained 28 days after the second AZD1222 dose.

CDR3 residues: CASSLPGANQPQHF. The CDR3 DNA reads TGTGCCAGCAGTCTTCCAGGAGCAAATCAGCCCCAGCATTTT. The chain employs TRBV2 and TRBJ1-5; D not resolved. This CDR3 is built from 14 residues. In germline, CDR1 is SNHLY, CDR2 FYNNEI. V gave up 5 bases and J gave up 4 bases, with 12 bases separating them.